This TCR beta chain was retrieved from a study of early T cells in non-severe SARS-CoV-2 infection. Study-level background: Sequencing used unsorted whole-blood bulk RNA, so chains lack pairing.

This clonotype was picked up many times. Individual cDNA molecules were tagged with unique molecular identifiers, the study reported. TCRdb recomputed calls from the 5' RACE reads with MiXCR, one row per CDR3 protein. The sample has tens of thousands of distinct CDR3 sequences, 5% to 6.5% seen once. V lost 3 bases, J lost 1 base, and 7 bases lay in between. The CDR3 runs to 13 residues. Germline V gives CDR1 SGHNT, CDR2 YYREEE (reference sequence). Here the sequenced sample was whole blood, taken at baseline. The receptor comes from an adult who was a healthcare worker with PCR-confirmed SARS-CoV-2 infection or an uninfected control (not recorded which). The V gene is TRBV5-4, the J gene TRBJ2-5; a weak D match, TRBD2 (6 bases). The CDR3 region is CASSSGLQETQYF. For the CDR3, the DNA is TGTGCCAGCAGCTCGGGACTCCAAGAGACCCAGTACTTC.